This TCR beta chain was identified in a study of T cells after yellow fever vaccination (dated by TCRdb to about 2019). About the full investigation: The SMART-Seq v4 Ultra Low Input RNA kit was used to prepare libraries from fractions with low cell numbers. The cohort comprised two healthy male donors, one aged 18 to 29 and one aged 30 to 39 years. Blood was drawn at multiple timepoints before and after primary and secondary immunization, with bulk PBMC replicates and cell subsets isolated. To track T-cell clones before and after primary and booster YFV17D yellow fever vaccination, bulk TCR alpha and beta repertoires were sequenced longitudinally.

Read against the paper, the sample's treatment or condition label means: live attenuated yellow fever vaccine strain. At each blood-draw timepoint, two biological replicates of bulk PBMCs were collected. A standard Ficoll-Paque protocol was used to isolate PBMCs from peripheral blood. RNA was extracted with TriZol from bulk PBMCs, CD4 and CD8 fractions, and dextramer-positive and dextramer-negative fractions. Data came from an Illumina NovaSeq 6000. Synthesis of TCR cDNA relied on 5'RACE template switching, a step that introduced a universal primer site along with unique molecular identifiers. cDNA synthesis was primed from both the TCR alpha and TCR beta constant segments. Two PCR steps were used to amplify libraries, with sample barcodes and sequencing adapters being added in the second step. Sequencing of libraries was performed on Illumina HiSeq 2500 (2x100 bp) or NovaSeq (2x150 bp). Per the authors' processing: Demultiplexing of reads and collapsing into UMI consensus sequences were performed with MIGEC, and V(D)J alignment was carried out with MiXCR. Clonotypes responding to the vaccine were identified with edgeR on replicate PBMC samples, with the criteria of FDR below 0.01 and a log2 fold change above 5 up to day 15. Bulk clonotypes were assigned CD4 or CD8 identity according to which sequenced CD4 or CD8 repertoire held them at higher abundance. TCRdb took the public reads, trimmed them with fastp at Q25, ran MiXCR for clone calling and kept in-frame beta chains. Rows matching on CDR3 protein sequence are summarized as one entry with the most common DNA and genes. These V and J calls originate from TCRdb's pipeline instead of the authors' own analysis. The sample includes about 340,000 distinct CDR3 sequences, with about 4% observed a single time. 24% of the sample is held by the ten biggest clonotypes.

The table lists this clonotype with many counts. Its binding antigen is unknown. Base qualities were left out, and no much larger clone turns up one base away. Beyond this particular receptor, the publication reports: The secondary T-cell response was found to be weaker but faster than the primary response, with a peak reached on day 5 rather than on day 15. A small share of clonotypes was detected in both CD4 and CD8 compartments, with the overlap likely arising from convergent recombination. Only a couple of donors were included in the study, so the extent to which the findings can be generalized is limited. Most clones expanded after primary vaccination were re-detected after the booster (96% of CD4 and approximately 85% of CD8), suggesting broad memory maintenance. FACS-sorted repertoires could contain abundant contaminating clonotypes from the bulk population, so computational filtering was required.

The sequences come from PBMCs, collected 5 days after the yellow fever booster vaccination. The clonotype comes from a man younger than 35 who received the YFV17D yellow fever vaccine.

The DNA sequence follows: TGTGCCAGCAGTTTAGGTCAGACCAACAATGAGCAGTTCTTC. This gives the protein CASSLGQTNNEQFF. This sequence uses TRBV12-3 or TRBV12-4 and TRBJ2-1, with the D gene uncertain. V loses 1 base of germline sequence and J loses 5 bases, and the interval between the two ends is 9 bases. Including cysteine and phenylalanine, the CDR3 has 14 amino acids. Only the CDR3 DNA stays, 42 bases, in frame from base 1.